This T cell receptor (beta chain) was retrieved from a study of regulatory T cells in long-lasting Graves disease (dated by TCRdb to the early 2020s). Looking at the study overall: Persistent Graves' disease was defined as persistently positive TSH receptor autoantibodies together with antithyroid drug treatment for over 5 years. The study was conducted in China and was registered as a clinical trial. A total of roughly 35 samples underwent TCR sequencing, from about 13 patients with persistent Graves' disease and about 20 patients with newly diagnosed Graves' disease. Antithyroid drugs had been taken for approximately 9.7 years on average by persistent Graves' disease patients in the clinical cohort. This study used TCR sequencing and RNA sequencing of peripheral blood to compare persistent Graves' disease patients against newly diagnosed Graves' disease patients. What the authors observed across the whole study: The small sample size was acknowledged by the authors as a limitation that may reduce accuracy. Only the TCR beta chain was sequenced and analyzed. More public clonotypes were shared among persistent patients (under 3,000) than among newly diagnosed patients (966). Persistent Graves' disease patients showed lower TCR Shannon entropy and fewer highly expanded clones than newly diagnosed patients, suggesting clonal expansion. Only peripheral blood was studied, because thyroid tissue, the primary lesion, was inaccessible. Persistent disease showed preferential use of TRBV28, TRBJ1-2 and TRBJ2-5, whereas newly diagnosed disease favored TRBV20-1 and TRBJ2-1.

This specimen's time point label, per the study, means: persistent/refractory GD, antithyroid drugs over 5 years with positive TRAb. RNA was extracted from PBMCs in TRIzol for both TCR sequencing and RNA sequencing. The diagnosis of Graves' disease followed American Thyroid Association guidelines. Patients were recruited from an endocrinology department in Xi'an, China. Each patient gave roughly 8.4 milliliters of peripheral blood, collected in an EDTA anticoagulant tube. Ficoll Paque Plus density gradient separation was used to isolate PBMCs, and no additional T cell sorting was done. RNA quality was checked with an Agilent 2100 Bioanalyzer and agarose gel, and concentration with a NanoDrop 2000. V is shortened by 6 bases, J by 7 bases, and the region joining them spans 22 bases. From the germline V gene, CDR1 is MNHEY and CDR2 is SVGEGT. The CDR3, from cysteine to phenylalanine, totals 16 residues. Only CDR3 DNA remains: 48 bases, in frame from the first base.

As concerns this clonotype: There is no known antigen for this receptor. No quality values exist for individual bases; no much larger clone is one base distant.

The library was made by multiplex PCR. TCRdb lists the instrument as Illumina HiSeq 4000. To build TCR beta libraries, CDR3 regions were amplified by Arm-PCR using iRepertoire HTBI primers. Gel purification was performed on PCR products prior to sequencing. Turning to the authors' computational methods: Across samples, 60 to 75 TRBV and roughly 15 TRBJ segments were identified and used for gene usage analysis of CDR3 amino acid clonotypes. COPE and FqMerger were used to merge the filtered high-quality paired reads into contigs. BLAST was used to align contigs to the IMGT TRBV, TRBD and TRBJ reference genes, and CDR3 was defined following IMGT. Any clonotype with a frequency above 0.1% was classified as a highly expanded clone. Shannon entropy was used to measure repertoire diversity, and the Gini coefficient was used to measure V-J evenness. Public clonotypes were defined as clonotypes shared by more than one individual. TCRdb passed the public sequencing reads through fastp at Q25 and MiXCR, retaining productive beta sequences. Identical CDR3 protein sequences are pooled into one entry, listed with their most common genes and DNA. The V and J calls, along with clone size, are taken from TCRdb and not from the paper's own processing. The sample contains about 450,000 distinct CDR3 sequences, around 24% of them found a single time. Of the sample, about a quarter is held by the ten largest clones.

The input for sequencing was peripheral blood mononuclear cells (PBMCs), taken when the disease was refractory, from a patient treated with antithyroid drugs. The sequence came from a female donor with Graves disease. Recombination joined TRBV6-2 or TRBV6-3 with TRBJ1-5; D gene: possibly TRBD1, on 5 matching bases. The sequenced DNA is TGTGCCAGCAGCCCAGGGACGGGCCTAGGCGGGCAGCCCCAGCATTTT. It is translated as CASSPGTGLGGQPQHF.